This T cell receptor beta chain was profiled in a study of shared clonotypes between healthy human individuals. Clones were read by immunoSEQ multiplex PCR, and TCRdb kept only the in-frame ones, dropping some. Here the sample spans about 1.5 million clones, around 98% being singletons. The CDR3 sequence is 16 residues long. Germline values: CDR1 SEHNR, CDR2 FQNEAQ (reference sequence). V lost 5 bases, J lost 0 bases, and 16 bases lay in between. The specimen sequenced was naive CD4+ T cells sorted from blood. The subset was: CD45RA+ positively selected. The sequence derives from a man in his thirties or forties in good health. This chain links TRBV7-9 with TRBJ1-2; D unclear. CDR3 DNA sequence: TGTGCCAGCAGCCCCTCCTGGCAGCTCGCTAACTATGGCTACACCTTC. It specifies CASSPSWQLANYGYTF.